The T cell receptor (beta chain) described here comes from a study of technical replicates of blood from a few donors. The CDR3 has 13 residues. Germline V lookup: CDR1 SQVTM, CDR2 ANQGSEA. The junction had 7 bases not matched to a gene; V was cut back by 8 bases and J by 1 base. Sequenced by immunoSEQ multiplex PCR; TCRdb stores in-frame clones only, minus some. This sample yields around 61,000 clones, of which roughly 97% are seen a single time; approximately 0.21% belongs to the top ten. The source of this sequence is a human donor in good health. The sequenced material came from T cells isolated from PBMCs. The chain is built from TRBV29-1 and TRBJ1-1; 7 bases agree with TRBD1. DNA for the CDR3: TGCAGCACGAGTCGGGACAGGAACACTGAAGCTTTCTTT. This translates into CSTSRDRNTEAFF. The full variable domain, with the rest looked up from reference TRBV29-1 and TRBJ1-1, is SAVISQKPSRDICQRGTSLTIQCQVDSQVTMMFWYRQQPGQSLTLIATANQGSEATYESGFVIDKFPISRPNLTFSTLTVSNMSPEDSSIYLCSTSRDRNTEAFFGQGTRLTVV.